Below are 17 T cell receptor beta chains sequenced from a single sample in a study of blood T cell repertoires in COVID-19. Generated by immunoSEQ multiplex PCR, the TCRdb table keeps only in-frame clones and is missing some. The sample contains about 350,000 clones, about nine tenths of which appear only once. The sequenced sample was peripheral blood. These receptors all stem from a woman aged 70 to 79 with COVID-19, enrolled during active disease.

The J gene is TRBJ2-5, the V gene TRBV3-1 (or the pseudogene TRBV3-2); 10 bases map to TRBD2. Trimming cost V 7 bases and J 1 base; bases outside gene matches: 3. This CDR3 has 14 amino acids. Per germline, CDR1 LGHDT and CDR2 YNNKEL (reference sequence). CDR3 in DNA: TGTGCCAGCACTCGACTAGCGGGCCAAGAGACCCAGTACTTC. Amino acids: CASTRLAGQETQYF.

The CDR3 protein is CASHTGVLNTEAFF. The CDR3, as DNA: TGTGCCAGTCATACAGGGGTCCTGAACACTGAAGCTTTCTTT. The chain is built from TRBV19 and TRBJ1-1; 7 positions agree with TRBD1. The V gene's germline CDR1 is LNHDA and CDR2 SQIVND (reference sequence). This CDR3 spans 14 amino acids. The ends lost 8 bases at V and 0 bases at J; junction bases unmatched: 6.

V usage is TRBV12-2 and J usage is TRBJ2-1; TRBD2, as called in the table, went unchecked against the DNA. TRBV12-2 is classified as a pseudogene. The CDR3 totals 14 residues. CDR3 loop: CASRISGGHDEQFF. In DNA form, the CDR3 reads TGTGCAAGTCGCATTAGCGGGGGGCACGATGAGCAGTTCTTC.

V usage is TRBV30 and J usage is TRBJ1-2; D might be TRBD1 (6 bases). The CDR3 length is 14 residues. Germline CDR1 and CDR2: GTSNPN and SVGIG (reference sequence). Deletions cut 1 base from V and 2 bases from J, with 11 bases between. CDR3 protein: CAWSEGVMNYGYTF. As DNA, the CDR3 is TGTGCCTGGAGTGAGGGGGTGATGAACTATGGCTACACCTTC.

The V gene is TRBV4-1, the J gene TRBJ2-1, with TRBD1 matching 7 bases. There are 14 residues in the CDR3. With 3 bases clipped from V and 8 bases from J, the junction kept 7 bases outside the gene matches. CDR1 is MGHRA, CDR2 YSYEKL, per germline. As DNA, the CDR3 is TGCGCCAGCAGCCACACACAGCAGGGGGATGAGCAGTTCTTC. The encoded protein is CASSHTQQGDEQFF.

The chain recombines TRBV4-2 with TRBJ1-2; 7 nucleotides match TRBD1. Germline trimming cut 0 bases from V and 6 bases from J; bases unmatched to any gene: 7. CDR1 and CDR2 (germline): LGHNA, YNFKEQ. The CDR3 contains 15 residues. The CDR3 loop is CASSQEFRGQDGYTF. The CDR3 DNA reads TGTGCCAGCAGCCAAGAATTTAGGGGGCAGGATGGCTACACCTTC.

The chain joins TRBV19 to TRBJ1-2, with D possibly TRBD1 on 6 matching bases. In germline, CDR1 is LNHDA, CDR2 SQIVND (reference sequence). The CDR3 is 13 residues long. Between the trimmed V and J ends, which lost 5 bases and 8 bases, there was a span of 15 bases. The CDR3 coding sequence is TGTGCCAGTAGTGCCAACAGGGTATTGGGCTACACCTTC. Protein product: CASSANRVLGYTF.

This sequence joins TRBV28 and TRBJ1-6; D remains ambiguous. The germline V and J ends were trimmed by 1 base and 10 bases, with 11 bases remaining between them. Germline CDR1 is MDHEN and CDR2 is SYDVKM. This CDR3 has 14 residues. The CDR3 loop reads CASSLSAYRSPLHF. CDR3 nucleotides: TGTGCCAGCAGTTTATCGGCATACAGATCACCCCTCCACTTT.

V is TRBV5-4 and J is TRBJ2-3; TRBD2 agrees at 11 bases. The junction had 5 bases not matched to a gene; V was cut back by 0 bases and J by 5 bases. Germline CDR1 reads SGHNT; CDR2 reads YYREEE (reference sequence). The CDR3 contains 16 residues. The CDR3 spells CASSLGSGGEVDTQYF. CDR3 in DNA: TGTGCCAGCAGCTTGGGTAGCGGGGGGGAGGTAGATACGCAGTATTTT.

This clone has only one observation. The chain uses TRBV7-9 and TRBJ2-7; 8 bases map to TRBD1. From germline, CDR1 is SEHNR and CDR2 FQNEAQ (reference sequence). The CDR3 is 14 amino acids. After removal of 9 bases from V and 2 bases from J, the junction contained 9 bases not matched to a gene. CDR3 in DNA: TGTGCCAGAATACTGGACAGGGTACCCTACGAGCAGTACTTC. This sequence encodes CARILDRVPYEQYF.

V usage is TRBV3-1 (or the pseudogene TRBV3-2) and J usage is TRBJ1-1, with D uncertain. The CDR3 contains 13 residues. CDR1 is LGHDT, CDR2 YNNKEL, per germline (reference sequence). Trimming took off 0 bases at V and 8 bases at J, with 10 bases between the two ends. CDR3 in amino acids: CASSQERGLEAFF. The CDR3 DNA is TGTGCCAGCAGCCAAGAGAGAGGATTGGAAGCTTTCTTT.

V is TRBV29-1 and J is TRBJ1-1; TRBD1 matches at 8 bases. This CDR3 has 16 amino acids. Per germline, CDR1 SQVTM and CDR2 ANQGSEA. The trim removed 3 bases at V and 4 bases at J, leaving 13 bases unmatched. The CDR3 loop is CSVDPYVRQGSTEAFF. The CDR3 DNA follows: TGCAGCGTTGATCCCTATGTTAGACAGGGGAGCACTGAAGCTTTCTTT.

This sequence joins TRBV19 and TRBJ1-5; TRBD1 is a possible D gene (5 bases). V was pared by 7 bases and J by 4 bases, with 17 bases between. CDR1 and CDR2 from the germline V gene are LNHDA and SQIVND (reference sequence). The CDR3 totals 15 residues. The CDR3: CASTPTAGGNQPQHF. CDR3 sequence (DNA): TGTGCCAGTACCCCTACGGCCGGGGGGAATCAGCCCCAGCATTTT.

The CDR3 protein is CASSFSRGSSYEQYF. The CDR3 DNA reads TGTGCCAGCAGTTTCTCGCGGGGATCCTCCTACGAGCAGTACTTC. The chain carries TRBV27 and TRBJ2-7, with a weak D call TRBD2 (6 bases). V lost 3 bases and J lost 0, with 12 bases in between. CDR3 length: 15 residues. Germline V gene lookup returns CDR1 MNHEY and CDR2 SMNVEV (reference sequence).

As regards this clone: At one end, the junction sequence differs from germline, possibly due to a read error. The rearrangement joins TRBV12-3 or TRBV12-4 to TRBJ1-2; D possibly corresponds to TRBD1 (5 bases). This CDR3 has 12 amino acids. CDR3 residues: CASSLGDFGYTF. CDR3 DNA: TGTGCCAGCAGCTTAGGGGACTTCGGCTACACCTTC.

V gene TRBV10-1 combines with J gene TRBJ1-5, with D possibly TRBD1 on 5 matching bases. CDR3 length: 14 amino acids. From germline, CDR1 is WNHNN and CDR2 SYGVQD (reference sequence). Between the trimmed V and J ends, which lost 8 bases and 3 bases, there was a span of 14 bases. CDR3 protein: CASHWAGHNQPQHF. The CDR3 DNA sequence: TGCGCCAGCCACTGGGCAGGACACAATCAGCCCCAGCATTTT.

V gene TRBV7-2 combines with J gene TRBJ1-5; TRBD1 matches at 8 bases. Germline V gene lookup returns CDR1 SGHTA and CDR2 FQGNSA. The V and J ends lost 5 bases and 6 bases, in that order; junction bases with no gene match: 9. The CDR3 runs 15 residues. CDR3 nucleotides: TGTGCCAGCAGCGGGGTCAGGGGGCTTGGTCAGCCCCAGCATTTT. Residues: CASSGVRGLGQPQHF.